This passage covers 29 T cell receptor beta chains from one sample sequenced in a study of tumor-infiltrating lymphocytes in primary liver carcinoma. Starting from around 500 ng of total RNA, TCR beta cDNA was produced with a primer in the constant region. Three nested multiplex PCR rounds, a slightly modified ARM-PCR method, built the TCR beta libraries. With TRBV1-TRBV30 forward primers and a C-beta reverse primer, the first two PCR rounds were run for 10 cycles each. TCRdb re-called the multiplex PCR reads through MiXCR, storing one row per CDR3 protein. The repertoire holds 180,000 or so distinct CDR3 sequences, 60% seen once, with approximately 65% in the top ten. The blood RNA (from unsorted whole blood) was obtained, and germline DNA was also extracted. The sequenced material came from peripheral blood. The receptors shown here come from a middle-aged man with primary liver carcinoma and hepatitis B virus infection.

The CDR3 loop is CASSAIGLAGVNEQFF. As DNA, the CDR3 is TGTGCCAGCAGCGCGATTGGACTAGCGGGAGTCAATGAGCAGTTCTTC. The chain has TRBV11-2 and TRBJ2-1, with TRBD2 identical over 13 bases. CDR3 length equals 16 residues. Trimming took 5 bases from V and 6 from J; bases not matched to a gene: 7. Germline V CDR1 and CDR2: SGHAT, FQNNGV. Full variable domain (rest looked up from reference TRBV11-2 and TRBJ2-1): EAGVAQSPRYKIIEKRQSVAFWCNPISGHATLYWYQQILGQGPKLLIQFQNNGVVDDSQLPKDRFSAERLKGVDSTLKIQPAKLEDSAVYLCASSAIGLAGVNEQFFGPGTRLTVL.

At least ten counts were recorded for this clonotype. The genes are TRBV11-3 and TRBJ2-1; tentatively, D is TRBD2 (6 bases). Germline V gives CDR1 SGHNT, CDR2 YENEEA. This CDR3 is 15 amino acids long. Trimming removed 5 bases from V and 4 bases from J, with 15 bases in between. For the CDR3, the DNA is TGTGCCAGCAGCCTCCGGGACGGGGGTTACAATGAGCAGTTCTTC. Amino acid sequence: CASSLRDGGYNEQFF.

To note about this clonotype: Germline and junction disagree at one end, which may indicate a read error. The rearrangement uses TRBV11-2 and TRBJ2-3; tentative D call: TRBD2 (5 bases). The germline V gene encodes CDR1 SGHAT and CDR2 FQNNGV. There are 13 residues in the CDR3. CDR3 loop: CASSGRDTETLYF. DNA of the CDR3: TGTGCCAGCAGCGGGAGAGACACTGAAACGCTGTATTTT. Using reference TRBV11-2 and TRBJ2-3 for the parts outside the CDR3, the full variable domain is EAGVAQSPRYKIIEKRQSVAFWCNPISGHATLYWYQQILGQGPKLLIQFQNNGVVDDSQLPKDRFSAERLKGVDSTLKIQPAKLEDSAVYLCASSGRDTETLYFGPGTRLTVL.

The rearrangement links TRBV28 to TRBJ1-6; TRBD1 might be the D (5 bases). Germline lookup yields CDR1 MDHEN and CDR2 SYDVKM. CDR3 length: 15 residues. V was cut by 5 bases and J by 7 bases, with 15 bases left in between. The CDR3 coding sequence is TGTGCCAGCAGTCCCAGAAGGGAGGGGAATTCACCCCTCCACTTT. Amino acid sequence: CASSPRREGNSPLHF.

This clonotype showed up just once. Mismatch with germline at one junction end may stem from a read error. V is TRBV11-2 and J is TRBJ1-3; D gene ambiguous. This CDR3 is 16 amino acids long. Germline V gene lookup returns CDR1 SGHAT and CDR2 FQNNGV. The CDR3 DNA sequence: TGTACCAGCAGCCCTTATGCCGGGCGCTCTGGAAACACCATATATTTT. It codes for CTSSPYAGRSGNTIYF.

This clonotype has just a few counts. The V gene is TRBV4-1, the J gene TRBJ2-3; D possibly corresponds to TRBD1 (6 bases). V was clipped by 4 bases and J by 2 bases, with 19 bases between them. The CDR3 consists of 17 residues. Germline V CDR1 and CDR2: MGHRA, YSYEKL. CDR3 residues: CASSPTWDMILTDTQYF. CDR3 in DNA: TGCGCCAGCAGCCCCACCTGGGACATGATTCTCACAGATACGCAGTATTTT.

As concerns this clonotype: Its ends do not fully match the called genes, so a read error is possible. This chain joins TRBV6-6 and TRBJ1-3, with TRBD1 as a possible D gene (5 bases). Germline loops: CDR1 MNHNY, CDR2 SVGAGI (reference sequence). The CDR3 totals 14 residues. The CDR3 protein is CAGSPTVSGNTIYF. The CDR3 DNA sequence: TGTGCCGGCAGCCCGACAGTATCTGGAAACACCATATATTTT.

The chain links TRBV29-1 to TRBJ2-5, with 7 nucleotides matching TRBD2. The CDR3 is made up of 13 amino acids. CDR1 is SQVTM and CDR2 is ANQGSEA in the germline V gene. V shed 5 bases, J shed 4 bases, and the junction held 7 bases outside the gene matches. CDR3 residues: CSVPGLVVETQYF. CDR3 sequence (DNA): TGCAGCGTTCCTGGACTAGTGGTAGAGACCCAGTACTTC.

To note about this clonotype: The CDR3 carries no conserved terminal phenylalanine or tryptophan, so it likely arises from a read error. The J gene is TRBJ2-7, the V gene TRBV11-2; unclear D gene. The CDR3 is 14 residues long. Germline CDR1 SGHAT, CDR2 FQNNGV. For the CDR3, the DNA is TGTGTCAGCAGCTCAATCGACGGAGCCTACGAGCAGTACTTA. Translated: CVSSSIDGAYEQYL.

In the case of this clonotype: Possible read error: a much larger clone is one base away. A read error is likely, as this CDR3 ends without the conserved phenylalanine or tryptophan. The genes are TRBV29-1 and TRBJ2-1; no reliable D call. Germline CDR1 reads SQVTM; CDR2 reads ANQGSEA. The CDR3 spans 11 residues. The V end was cut by 7 bases, the J end by 3 bases, with 7 bases between. The CDR3: CSADGYNEQFS. CDR3 DNA sequence: TGCAGCGCGGACGGCTACAATGAGCAGTTCTCC.

Regarding this clonotype: A much larger clone sits a single nucleotide away, making a read error possible. This rearrangement joins TRBV13 to TRBJ1-6; no definite D call. Germline assignment: CDR1 PRHDT and CDR2 FYEKMQ (reference sequence). The CDR3 runs to 15 residues. Trimming took 5 bases from V and 2 from J, leaving 10 bases between them. In DNA form, the CDR3 reads TGTGCCAGCAGCCCCCAGCGTGCCTATAATTCACCCCTCCACTTT. Translation: CASSPQRAYNSPLHF. Filled out from reference TRBV13 and TRBJ1-6, the complete variable domain reads AAGVIQSPRHLIKEKRETATLKCYPIPRHDTVYWYQQGPGQDPQFLISFYEKMQSDKGSIPDRFSAQQFSDYHSELNMSSLELGDSALYFCASSPQRAYNSPLHFGNGTRLTVT.

Notes on this clonotype: Given a much more abundant clone one base away, this may be a read error. This chain links TRBV12-3 or TRBV12-4 with TRBJ2-7; possible D gene TRBD2, 5 bases. This CDR3 region has 11 residues. The CDR3 loop is CPSSLALEQYF. DNA for the CDR3: TGTCCCAGCAGTTTAGCGTTGGAGCAGTACTTC.

This chain uses TRBV4-1 with TRBJ1-5; D is possibly TRBD1 (5 bases). Trimming removed 3 bases at V and 7 bases at J, with 19 bases between. CDR1 is MGHRA, CDR2 YSYEKL, per germline. The CDR3 has 16 residues. The CDR3 nucleotides are TGCGCCAGCAGCCATGACCACCAGGGATGGGACCAGCCCCAGCATTTT. It translates to CASSHDHQGWDQPQHF.

This clonotype appeared a few times. The V call is TRBV7-9, the J call TRBJ2-7, with a possible D match to TRBD2 (6 bases). The CDR3 is 17 amino acids. V lost 1 base, J lost 0 bases, and 16 bases lay in between. Looked up from germline, CDR1 is SEHNR and CDR2 is FQNEAQ (reference sequence). The CDR3 region has the DNA TGTGCCAGCAGCTTAGGGAGGGGCGAGATAAGCTCCTACGAGCAGTACTTC. This encodes CASSLGRGEISSYEQYF. The full variable domain, in which reference TRBV7-9 and TRBJ2-7 provide the parts outside the CDR3, is DTGVSQNPRHKITKRGQNVTFRCDPISEHNRLYWYRQTLGQGPEFLTYFQNEAQLEKSRLLSDRFSAERPKGSFSTLEIQRTEQGDSAMYLCASSLGRGEISSYEQYFGPGTRLTVT.

About this clonotype itself: A much larger clone lies a single base off, so this may be a read error. CDR3 in DNA: TGTGCCAGCAGCTTGTGCGGGCCTAGCACAGATACGCAGTATTTT. Protein sequence: CASSLCGPSTDTQYF. The V gene is TRBV11-2, the J gene TRBJ2-3, with a possible D match to TRBD2 (5 bases). Germline CDR1 and CDR2: SGHAT and FQNNGV. Trimming cost V 3 bases and J 0 bases, with 10 bases left between them. This CDR3 spans 15 amino acids.

The genes are TRBV7-9 and TRBJ2-7; 8 positions match TRBD1. Germline assignment: CDR1 SEHNR and CDR2 FQNEAQ (reference sequence). The CDR3 has 14 amino acids. V shed 5 bases, J shed 2 bases, and the junction held 5 bases outside the gene matches. In DNA, the CDR3 is TGTGCCAGCAGCCCGGACAGGGTCACCTACGAGCAGTACTTC. Protein product: CASSPDRVTYEQYF.

This clonotype came up a few times. This chain links TRBV5-5 with TRBJ2-1; D unclear. Germline V gene data show CDR1 as SGHKS and CDR2 as YYEKEE (reference sequence). This CDR3 region has 13 residues. V lost 0 bases and J 3 bases, leaving 4 bases between the germline ends. The CDR3 DNA reads as TGTGCCAGCAGCTTGGGTAGCTACAATGAGCAGTTCTTC. This gives the protein CASSLGSYNEQFF.

The sample holds a few counts of this clonotype. The chain is built from TRBV6-1 and TRBJ2-7, with TRBD2 identical over 7 bases. The germline V gene has CDR1 MNHNS and CDR2 SASEGT. CDR3 length: 13 residues. The junction had 7 bases not matched to a gene; V was cut back by 6 bases and J by 5 bases. As DNA, the CDR3 is TGTGCCAGCAGCGGGAGGACTAGTCACGAGCAGTACTTC. This codes for CASSGRTSHEQYF.

As regards this clonotype: A junction boundary mismatches the germline segment, possibly from a read error. The chain links TRBV11-2 to TRBJ2-3; 8 positions match TRBD2. Germline V gene data show CDR1 as SGHAT and CDR2 as FQNNGV. This CDR3 region has 15 residues. The DNA of the CDR3 is TGTACCAGCAGCTTTACTAGCGGTAGCACAGATACGCAGTATTTT. It codes for CTSSFTSGSTDTQYF.

The rearrangement joins TRBV5-5 to TRBJ1-5; 7 bases line up with TRBD1. CDR3 length equals 13 residues. J gave up 5 bases and V 4 bases, and 3 bases lay outside the gene matches. CDR1 and CDR2 from the germline V gene are SGHKS and YYEKEE (reference sequence). In DNA form, the CDR3 reads TGTGCCAGCAGCAGGCAGGGGGATCAGCCCCAGCATTTT. Protein sequence: CASSRQGDQPQHF.

Comments on this clonotype: A read error may account for a junction end that differs from germline. The CDR3 nucleotides are TGTGCCAGCAGTTTAGGGCCCTCCAGCTCTGGAAAGACCATATATTTT. It encodes CASSLGPSSSGKTIYF. V and J are TRBV12-3 or TRBV12-4 and TRBJ1-3; D gene unclear. The CDR3 covers 16 residues.

This clonotype turned up a few times. The chain joins TRBV5-8 to TRBJ2-1; the match to TRBD2 covers 9 bases. The V gene's germline CDR1 is SGHTS and CDR2 YDEGEE. The CDR3 is 16 residues long. V lost 4 bases, J lost 2 bases, and 7 bases stayed unmatched. The DNA of the CDR3 is TGTGCCAGCAGCGAGCGGGCTAGCGGGGCCTACAATGAGCAGTTCTTC. Protein sequence: CASSERASGAYNEQFF.

This chain uses TRBV10-2 with TRBJ1-1; 8 nucleotides agree with TRBD1. V lost 6 bases to trimming and J lost 4 bases; unmatched junction nucleotides: 4. CDR3 size: 13 residues. Germline V gives CDR1 WSHSY, CDR2 SAAADI. The CDR3, as DNA: TGCGCCAGCAGGAAGACAGGGGCCACTGAAGCTTTCTTT. It yields the protein CASRKTGATEAFF.

As for this clonotype: Sequence at one end of the junction differs from germline and may be a read error. The chain couples TRBV6-2 or TRBV6-3 to TRBJ2-5; D ambiguous. The CDR3 has 11 amino acids. Germline V gene lookup returns CDR1 MNHEY and CDR2 SVGEGT. CDR3 protein: CVSSPEETQYF. CDR3 DNA: TGTGTCAGCAGTCCAGAAGAGACCCAGTACTTC.

The V gene is TRBV10-1, the J gene TRBJ2-1; 10 positions match TRBD2. Germline CDR1 and CDR2: WNHNN and SYGVQD (reference sequence). The J segment lost 5 bases and the V segment lost 0 bases, leaving 7 bases of the junction unmatched. This CDR3 is 17 amino acids long. CDR3 sequence: CASSESIASGSHNEQFF. The CDR3 bases are TGCGCCAGCAGTGAGTCGATAGCTAGCGGGAGCCACAATGAGCAGTTCTTC.

Worth noting for this clonotype: This could be a read error, since a much larger clone is one nucleotide away. The CDR3 loop is CSVSSEFYEQYF. The CDR3 region has the DNA TGCAGCGTTTCTAGCGAGTTCTACGAGCAGTACTTC. The chain joins TRBV29-1 to TRBJ2-7; TRBD2 might be the D (6 bases). Germline V lookup: CDR1 SQVTM, CDR2 ANQGSEA. The CDR3 is 12 residues long. V dropped 5 bases and J dropped 3 bases, with 11 bases sitting between them.

The V gene is TRBV10-2, the J gene TRBJ2-1; 9 bases match TRBD1. CDR1 WSHSY and CDR2 SAAADI come from the germline V gene. CDR3 length: 14 residues. The V gene end was trimmed by 7 bases and the J gene end by 6 bases; junction bases not matched to a gene: 7. The CDR3 nucleotides read TGCGCCAGCAAAGCGGGACAGGGAGGCAATGAGCAGTTCTTC. The encoded protein is CASKAGQGGNEQFF.

The chain links TRBV2 to TRBJ1-5; 8 bases align to TRBD1. Per the germline V gene, CDR1 is SNHLY and CDR2 is FYNNEI. With 5 bases clipped from V and 5 bases from J, the junction kept 11 bases outside the gene matches. The CDR3 runs 16 residues. For the CDR3, the DNA is TGTGCCAGCAGTCACTGGGGACAGGCCTCGGATCAGCCCCAGCATTTT. Protein: CASSHWGQASDQPQHF.

This clonotype is a singleton in its sample. Just one base apart from a much larger clone, this may be a read error. This chain joins TRBV4-1 and TRBJ1-4, with D perhaps TRBD1 (6 bases). Per the germline V gene, CDR1 is MGHRA and CDR2 is YSYEKL. This CDR3 has 16 residues. The CDR3 protein is CANSRIYGGPNEKLFF. In nucleotides, the CDR3 is TGCGCCAACAGCCGGATATATGGGGGCCCTAATGAAAAACTGTTTTTT.